The 15 T cell receptor beta chains below were found in one sample sequenced in a study of shared clonotypes between healthy human individuals. The method was immunoSEQ multiplex PCR; TCRdb's version includes in-frame clones alone and lacks a portion of them. The table includes over a million clones, approximately 80% detected once. The source material was memory CD4+ T cells from PBMCs. As for subset: CD45RA-negative fraction. These receptors were taken from a man between 18 and 29 years old in good health. Some clones in this sample may be carry-over from other donors' samples.

The chain combines TRBV6-5 with TRBJ2-1; no reliable D call. The CDR3 loop spans 13 amino acids. The V and J ends lost 5 bases and 6 bases respectively, with 11 bases between them. Germline V gene data show CDR1 as MNHEY and CDR2 as SVGAGI. DNA for the CDR3: TGTGCCAGCAGTCCCTACTCTGCCAATGAGCAGTTCTTC. This codes for CASSPYSANEQFF.

V gene TRBV29-1 combines with J gene TRBJ1-3; tentatively, D is TRBD1 (6 bases). The CDR3 extends over 14 amino acids. V dropped 3 bases and J dropped 0 bases, with 9 bases sitting between them. From germline, CDR1 is SQVTM and CDR2 ANQGSEA. The CDR3 DNA reads as TGCAGCGTTGAGGGGGCTGTCTCTGGAAACACCATATATTTT. This encodes CSVEGAVSGNTIYF.

This chain joins TRBV25-1 and TRBJ2-5, with TRBD1 matching over 9 bases. The CDR3 is 14 residues long. V was clipped by 3 bases and J by 5 bases; unmatched bases: 4. Germline values: CDR1 MGHDK, CDR2 SYGVNS. In DNA form, the CDR3 reads TGTGCCAGCAGTGATACAGGGGGCGCGGAGACCCAGTACTTC. The encoded protein is CASSDTGGAETQYF.

The CDR3 nucleotides are TGTGCCAGCAGCTTAGGGGGGCGGGCGTATGGCTACACCTTC. Translated: CASSLGGRAYGYTF. This chain links TRBV7-8 with TRBJ1-2; D is possibly TRBD1 (6 bases). There are 14 residues in the CDR3. Germline-derived CDR1 and CDR2 are SGHVS and FQNEAQ. Trimming took 1 base from V and 5 from J, leaving 11 bases between them.

This chain uses TRBV10-3 with TRBJ2-3; TRBD2 matches at 8 bases. The CDR3 loop spans 17 amino acids. V lost 3 bases to trimming and J lost 4 bases; unmatched junction nucleotides: 12. Germline V gene sequence: CDR1 ENHRY, CDR2 SYGVKD. The CDR3 is CAISDARGAGEADTQYF. The CDR3 bases are TGTGCCATCAGTGACGCCCGGGGAGCGGGAGAGGCAGATACGCAGTATTTT.

The chain has TRBV4-1 and TRBJ2-1; 8 nucleotides agree with TRBD2. The CDR3 is 15 residues long. The germline V gene has CDR1 MGHRA and CDR2 YSYEKL. J lost 14 bases, V lost 0 bases, and 12 bases had no gene match. The CDR3 reads CASSQESSGRAPEFF. CDR3 DNA sequence: TGCGCCAGCAGCCAAGAATCTAGCGGGCGAGCCCCGGAGTTCTTC.

This clone appeared a few times. In the same sample, other DNA sequences code for this CDR3. This chain connects TRBV5-1 to TRBJ2-7; the D gene could be TRBD1 or TRBD2 (5 bases each). Trimming stripped 0 bases from V and 4 bases from J, with 8 bases between. The CDR3 is 13 amino acids. Germline CDR1 is SGHRS and CDR2 is YFSETQ. The CDR3 sequence: CASSLGDGYEQYF. The CDR3 region has the DNA TGCGCCAGCAGCTTGGGGGACGGGTACGAGCAGTACTTC.

The chain links TRBV5-4 to TRBJ2-1; D is ambiguous. The CDR3 extends over 17 amino acids. The germline V and J ends were trimmed by 4 bases and 1 base, with 18 bases remaining between them. The germline CDR1 and CDR2 sequences are SGHNT and YYREEE (reference sequence). DNA of the CDR3: TGTGCCAGCAGCCCCCAGGTATCCGCGGTTTCCTACAATGAGCAGTTCTTC. It specifies CASSPQVSAVSYNEQFF.

This clone was seen many times. The chain has TRBV29-1 and TRBJ1-1; D remains ambiguous. The CDR3 is 11 amino acids. Trimming left V 6 bases short and J 5 bases short, with 10 bases between. Looked up from germline, CDR1 is SQVTM and CDR2 is ANQGSEA. CDR3 in amino acids: CSVTLGTEAFF. CDR3 sequence (DNA): TGCAGCGTGACCTTGGGTACTGAAGCTTTCTTT.

This chain links TRBV15 with TRBJ1-5; TRBD1 matches 7 bases. The CDR3 runs 15 residues. Germline values: CDR1 LNHNV, CDR2 YYDKDF (reference sequence). V lost 6 bases, J lost 3 bases, and 8 bases stayed unmatched. The CDR3 coding sequence is TGTGCCACCAGGTCGACAGGGTCCTTCAATCAGCCCCAGCATTTT. Translation: CATRSTGSFNQPQHF.

The chain joins TRBV7-3 to TRBJ2-3; D gene unclear. Germline V gene data show CDR1 as SGHTA and CDR2 as FQGTGA. This CDR3 is built from 15 residues. With 1 base removed from V and 6 bases from J, the gap between germline ends came to 14 bases. The CDR3 sequence: CASSLSPTDTDTQYF. Written as DNA, the CDR3 is TGTGCCAGCAGCTTAAGCCCCACTGACACCGATACGCAGTATTTT.

The genes are TRBV6-1 and TRBJ2-1; the D is unclear. The CDR3 sequence is 14 residues long. V was clipped by 7 bases and J by 0 bases, with 10 bases between them. Per the germline V gene, CDR1 is MNHNS and CDR2 is SASEGT. The CDR3 loop reads CASIPTPSYNEQFF. The CDR3 nucleotides are TGTGCCAGCATCCCAACGCCCTCCTACAATGAGCAGTTCTTC.

This sequence joins TRBV11-1 and TRBJ1-3, with D possibly TRBD1 on 6 matching bases. Trimming stripped 4 bases from V and 2 bases from J, with 21 bases between. The CDR3 spans 18 residues. From germline, CDR1 is SGHAT and CDR2 FQDESV (reference sequence). CDR3 sequence (DNA): TGTGCCAGCAGCTCCCGACTCTCCCCGAGGGGGACTGGAAACACCATATATTTT. Translated, it gives CASSSRLSPRGTGNTIYF.

As regards this clone: Its ends do not fully match the called genes, so a read error is possible. The chain uses TRBV5-1 and TRBJ2-3; 10 nucleotides match TRBD2. The CDR3 is 16 amino acids. Germline V gives CDR1 SGHRS, CDR2 YFSETQ. The CDR3: CASSLAGGRVADAQYF. CDR3 coding DNA: TGCGCCAGCAGCTTAGCGGGAGGGCGGGTTGCAGATGCGCAGTATTTT.

The rearrangement joins TRBV7-8 to TRBJ1-4; D is unresolved. Germline V lookup: CDR1 SGHVS, CDR2 FQNEAQ. This CDR3 spans 14 amino acids. V dropped 4 bases and J dropped 7 bases, with 13 bases sitting between them. CDR3 loop: CASSSGLGREKLFF. The CDR3 region has the DNA TGTGCCAGCAGCTCGGGTTTGGGTCGTGAAAAACTGTTTTTT. The full variable domain, in which reference TRBV7-8 and TRBJ1-4 provide the parts outside the CDR3, is GAGVSQSPRYKVAKRGQDVALRCDPISGHVSLFWYQQALGQGPEFLTYFQNEAQLDKSGLPSDRFFAERPEGSVSTLKIQRTQQEDSAVYLCASSSGLGREKLFFGSGTQLSVL.